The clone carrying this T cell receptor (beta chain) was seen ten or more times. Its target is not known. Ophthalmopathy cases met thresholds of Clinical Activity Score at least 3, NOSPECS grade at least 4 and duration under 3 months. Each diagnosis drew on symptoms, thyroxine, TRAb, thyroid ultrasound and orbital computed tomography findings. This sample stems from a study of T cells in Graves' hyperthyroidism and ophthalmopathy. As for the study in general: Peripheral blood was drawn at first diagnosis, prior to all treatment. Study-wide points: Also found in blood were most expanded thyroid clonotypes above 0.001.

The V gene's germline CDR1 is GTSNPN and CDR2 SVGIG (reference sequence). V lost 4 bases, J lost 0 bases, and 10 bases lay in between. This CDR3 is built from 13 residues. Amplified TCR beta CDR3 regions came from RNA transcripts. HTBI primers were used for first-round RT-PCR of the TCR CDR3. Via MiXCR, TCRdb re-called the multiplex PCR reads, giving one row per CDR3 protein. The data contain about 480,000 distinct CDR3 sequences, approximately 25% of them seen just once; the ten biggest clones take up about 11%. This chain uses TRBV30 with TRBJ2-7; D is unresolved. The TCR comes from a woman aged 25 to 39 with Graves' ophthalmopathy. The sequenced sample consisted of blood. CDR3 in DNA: TGTGCCTGGACCAAGGGTAGCTCCTACGAGCAGTACTTC. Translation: CAWTKGSSYEQYF.